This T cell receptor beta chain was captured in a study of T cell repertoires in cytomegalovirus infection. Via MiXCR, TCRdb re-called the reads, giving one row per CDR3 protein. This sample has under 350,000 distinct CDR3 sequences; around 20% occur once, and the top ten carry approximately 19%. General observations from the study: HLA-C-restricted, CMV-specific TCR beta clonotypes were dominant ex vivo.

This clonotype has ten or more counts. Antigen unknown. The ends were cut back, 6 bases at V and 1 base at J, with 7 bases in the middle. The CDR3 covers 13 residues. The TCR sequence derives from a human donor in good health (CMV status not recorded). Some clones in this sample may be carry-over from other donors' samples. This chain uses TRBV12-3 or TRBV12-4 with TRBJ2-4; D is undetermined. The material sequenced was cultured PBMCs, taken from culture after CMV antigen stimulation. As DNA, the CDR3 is TGTGCCAGCAGCACAACGGCCAAAAACATTCAGTACTTC. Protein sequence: CASSTTAKNIQYF.